This TCR beta chain is from a study of T-cell reconstitution after alpha-beta-depleted transplantation in children. Germline V CDR1 and CDR2: ENHRY, SYGVKD. This CDR3 spans 17 amino acids. The V and J ends lost 4 bases and 0 bases respectively, with 18 bases between them. The table lists this clonotype with many counts. Its target is not known. Study-level results: Several hundred graft clones that had expanded were reportedly the source of alpha-beta T cells about two months after transplant.

The authors prepared the TCRbeta library with unique molecular identifiers. MiXCR, applied by TCRdb to the PCR reads, yields one record per CDR3 protein. This table has under 850,000 distinct CDR3 sequences, around 14% appearing once. The chain is built from TRBV10-3 and TRBJ1-2; D might be TRBD1 (6 bases). This sample comprised PBMCs, obtained before TCRalphabeta/CD19-depleted stem cell transplant. The TCR was taken from a girl aged 2-15 years with congenital amegakaryocytic thrombocytopenia, due to receive a stem cell transplant. CDR3 region: CAISAVAGHGANYGYTF. In nucleotides, the CDR3 is TGTGCCATCAGTGCCGTCGCGGGACACGGAGCTAACTATGGCTACACCTTC.